The 32 T cell receptor beta chains below were found in one sample sequenced in a study of T cell clonality in common variable immunodeficiency. Clones were read by immunoSEQ multiplex PCR, and TCRdb kept only the in-frame ones, dropping some. Reported are fewer than 50,000 clones, none seen only once; the ten largest carry about 0.67%. Specimen: peripheral blood mononuclear cells. These receptors all stem from a person between 18 and 75 years old in good health.

This clone was recorded at least ten times. The part of the CDR3 DNA that was read is TGTGCCAGCAGCGCCCCGGGGACTAGCGGGGGGGCTTATAATGAG. Encoded protein: CASSAPGTSGGAYNE. The CDR3 in full is CASSAPGTSGGAYNEQFF. This chain uses TRBV9 with TRBJ2-1; 16 nucleotides agree with TRBD2. The sequenced fragment ends 3 residues before the CDR3 boundary, so the rest is inferred from the germline J gene. The V and J ends lost 3 bases and 7 bases, in that order; junction bases with no gene match: 10. Per germline, CDR1 SGDLS and CDR2 YYNGEE. CDR3 length equals 18 residues.

This clone showed up many times. The read halts 3 residues ahead of the CDR3 end, with the missing end drawn from the germline J gene. J is TRBJ2-2 and V is TRBV28; 7 bases are shared with TRBD2. With V trimmed by 3 bases and J by 4 bases, 8 bases remained unmatched. In germline, CDR1 is MDHEN, CDR2 SYDVKM. This CDR3 has 16 amino acids. This CDR3 reads CASSLPGLGRTGELFF. CDR3 DNA, as far as it was read: TGTGCCAGCAGTTTGCCCGGACTAGGTCGCACCGGGGAG.

This clone appeared many times. The read finishes 3 residues shy of the CDR3 end, and the germline J gene is used to complete it. The chain uses TRBV4-1 and TRBJ2-3; TRBD2 aligns across 9 bases. Germline V gene sequence: CDR1 MGHRA, CDR2 YSYEKL. The CDR3 covers 15 residues. With V trimmed by 3 bases and J by 4 bases, 5 bases remained unmatched. Here the CDR3 reads CASSQIIAGADTQYF. CDR3 DNA, as far as it was read: TGCGCCAGCAGCCAGATTATAGCGGGAGCAGATACG.

Ten or more counts support this clone. The CDR3 end lies 3 residues beyond the end of the read and is filled in from the germline J gene. This chain connects TRBV20-1 to TRBJ1-5; 9 bases align to TRBD1. Looked up from germline, CDR1 is DFQATT and CDR2 is SNEGSKA (reference sequence). V was pared by 2 bases and J by 4 bases, with 9 bases of the junction left unmatched. The CDR3 covers 16 residues. Partial CDR3 DNA: TGCAGTGCTAGAAATCGCAGACAGGGGGGGAATCAGCCC. Protein sequence: CSARNRRQGGNQP. The full CDR3 protein reads CSARNRRQGGNQPQHF.

This clone was picked up many times. Sequencing ends 3 residues short of the CDR3 end; the germline J gene provides the rest. The V gene is TRBV5-1, the J gene TRBJ1-2, with a tentative D call TRBD1 (6 bases). The CDR3 spans 14 residues. With 5 bases removed from V and 0 bases from J, the gap between germline ends came to 11 bases. Germline CDR1 reads SGHRS; CDR2 reads YFSETQ. The CDR3 region is CASRGTSANYGYTF. The part of the CDR3 DNA that was read is TGCGCCAGCAGGGGGACATCGGCTAACTATGGC.

Notes on this clone: A far bigger clonotype differs at one base, so this is likely a read error. CDR3 in amino acids: CAWSEQEKLFF. CDR3 bases read: TGTGCCTGGAGTGAACAGGAAAAG. The J gene is TRBJ2-2, the V gene TRBV30; TRBD1 is a possible D gene (5 bases). Sequencing ends 3 residues short of the CDR3 end; the germline J gene provides the rest. Per the germline V gene, CDR1 is GTSNPN and CDR2 is SVGIG (reference sequence). The CDR3 sequence is 11 residues long.

This clone occurred many times. The read is 3 residues too short to cover the CDR3 end, so that end is filled in from the germline J gene. The chain joins TRBV5-1 to TRBJ2-7, with 8 bases aligning to TRBD1. Germline V gene data show CDR1 as SGHRS and CDR2 as YFSETQ. CDR3 size: 14 residues. The junction had 3 bases not matched to a gene; V was cut back by 2 bases and J by 2 bases. The CDR3 reads CASSFGQGTYEQYF. Incomplete CDR3 DNA: TGCGCCAGCAGCTTCGGACAGGGCACCTACGAG.

This clone was seen repeatedly, ten times or more. The read gets to within 3 residues of the CDR3 end, and the germline J gene fills in the rest. This chain uses TRBV28 with TRBJ2-4, with TRBD2 matching 7 bases. J lost 7 bases, V lost 7 bases, and 13 bases had no gene match. The CDR3 runs 15 residues. Germline assignment: CDR1 MDHEN and CDR2 SYDVKM. CDR3 bases read: TGTGCCAGCACCCACGTCGGACTAGGCGGTAACATT. It is translated as CASTHVGLGGNI. The CDR3 reads in full as CASTHVGLGGNIQYF.

This clone showed up many times. The read is 3 residues too short to cover the CDR3 end, so that end is filled in from the germline J gene. The chain combines TRBV14 with TRBJ2-5; 8 nucleotides match TRBD1. This CDR3 spans 16 amino acids. The J segment lost 0 bases and the V segment lost 3 bases, leaving 6 bases of the junction unmatched. CDR1 is SGHDN, CDR2 FVKESK, per germline. CDR3 bases read: TGTGCCAGCAGCCACGTGGGACAGGCGAACCAAGAGACC. It encodes CASSHVGQANQET. The CDR3 in full is CASSHVGQANQETQYF.

This clone occurred many times. The read finishes 3 residues shy of the CDR3 end, and the germline J gene is used to complete it. The J gene is TRBJ2-5, the V gene TRBV5-1; D is perhaps TRBD1 (7 bases). CDR1 and CDR2 (germline): SGHRS, YFSETQ. The CDR3 has 16 residues. The V end lost 0 bases, the J end lost 4 bases, and 16 bases lay between the germline ends. CDR3 DNA, as far as it was read: TGCGCCAGCAGCTTGGGAGACAGGGACTTTGGAGAGACC. Residues: CASSLGDRDFGET. The entire CDR3 protein reads CASSLGDRDFGETQYF.

This clone was found many times. The sequence runs out 3 residues before the end of the CDR3; the remainder is reconstructed from the germline J gene. The chain carries TRBV4-1 and TRBJ1-1; D ambiguous. Trimming left V 2 bases short and J 1 base short, with 8 bases between. Germline V lookup: CDR1 MGHRA, CDR2 YSYEKL. The CDR3 contains 14 residues. The sequenced part of the CDR3 DNA is TGCGCCAGCAGCCAATGGACTGCGAACACTGAA. It is translated as CASSQWTANTE. In full, the CDR3 reads CASSQWTANTEAFF.

This clone was detected ten times or more. The DNA ends 3 residues before the CDR3 does, and the rest of the CDR3 is filled in from the germline J gene. The chain couples TRBV7-9 to TRBJ2-5; no firm D call. Trimming removed 5 bases from V and 4 bases from J, with 5 bases in between. This CDR3 comprises 11 residues. Germline CDR1 reads SEHNR; CDR2 reads FQNEAQ (reference sequence). The CDR3 protein is CASSPVETQYF. The DNA read from the CDR3 is TGTGCCAGCAGCCCCGTAGAGACC.

Of note for this clone: The CDR3 end falls 3 residues outside the read, so it is completed with the germline J gene. J is TRBJ2-5 and V is TRBV20-1, with TRBD2 matching 8 bases. The CDR3 totals 15 residues. The V gene's germline CDR1 is DFQATT and CDR2 SNEGSKA (reference sequence). After removal of 3 bases from V and 5 bases from J, the junction contained 11 bases not matched to a gene. CDR3 amino acids: CSARLAGGDLETQYF. CDR3 DNA, as far as it was read: TGCAGTGCTAGGTTGGCGGGAGGAGATCTGGAGACC.

This clone was counted ten times or more. The read terminates 3 residues before the CDR3 end, so the remaining end is supplied by the germline J gene. The chain carries TRBV7-9 and TRBJ2-7, with D perhaps TRBD2 (5 bases). CDR1 is SEHNR, CDR2 FQNEAQ, per germline (reference sequence). The CDR3 runs to 14 residues. Trimming removed 5 bases from V and 6 bases from J, with 17 bases in between. CDR3 DNA, as far as it was read: TGTGCCAGCAGCCCACGGGGTCCTTTGCGCGAG. The encoded protein is CASSPRGPLRE. The entire CDR3 protein reads CASSPRGPLREQYF.

This clone was recorded at least ten times. The read finishes 3 residues shy of the CDR3 end, and the germline J gene is used to complete it. The J gene is TRBJ1-2, the V gene TRBV10-3, with D tentatively TRBD1 (5 bases). The CDR3 covers 14 residues. Between the trimmed V and J ends, which lost 3 bases and 5 bases, there was a span of 13 bases. Germline assignment: CDR1 ENHRY and CDR2 SYGVKD. CDR3 protein: CAISESLDTYGYTF. Incomplete CDR3 DNA: TGTGCCATCAGTGAATCCTTGGACACTTATGGC.

This clone has at least ten counts. The CDR3 is cut off 3 residues early in the read; its end comes from the germline J gene. The gene calls are TRBV13 and TRBJ2-1; TRBD1 agrees at 9 bases. The CDR3 length is 14 residues. Germline V gene data show CDR1 as PRHDT and CDR2 as FYEKMQ (reference sequence). The ends lost 5 bases at V and 9 bases at J; junction bases unmatched: 8. CDR3 amino acids: CASSPRTGEAEQFF. CDR3 DNA (partial): TGTGCCAGCAGCCCGCGGACAGGGGAGGCTGAG.

Many counts were recorded for this clone. The sequenced fragment ends 3 residues before the CDR3 boundary, so the rest is inferred from the germline J gene. The chain employs TRBV5-1 and TRBJ2-1, with D tentatively TRBD1 (5 bases). Trimming removed 2 bases at V and 5 bases at J, with 23 bases between. The CDR3 is 18 amino acids. Germline values: CDR1 SGHRS, CDR2 YFSETQ. This CDR3 is CASSFPQGLTILHNEQFF. The CDR3 DNA, read in part, is TGCGCCAGCAGCTTCCCTCAGGGTCTCACAATCCTTCACAATGAG.

This clone was picked up many times. Read data end 3 residues before the CDR3 end; the end is taken from the germline J gene. The chain couples TRBV11-2 to TRBJ2-7; D possibly corresponds to TRBD1 (5 bases). The CDR3 is 12 residues long. Deletions cut 6 bases from V and 1 base from J, with 7 bases between. In germline, CDR1 is SGHAT, CDR2 FQNNGV. The sequenced part of the CDR3 DNA is TGTGCCAGCAGGGGGCTTTCCTACGAG. Translated, it gives CASRGLSYE. The whole CDR3 is CASRGLSYEQYF.

This clone was picked up many times. The sequence runs out 3 residues before the end of the CDR3; the remainder is reconstructed from the germline J gene. This chain joins TRBV7-3 and TRBJ2-7, with a tentative D call TRBD2 (6 bases). Germline lookup yields CDR1 SGHTA and CDR2 FQGTGA. This CDR3 spans 15 amino acids. V was pared by 1 base and J by 4 bases, with 14 bases between. CDR3 amino acids: CASSLSTGDQYEQYF. Partial CDR3 DNA: TGTGCCAGCAGCTTAAGTACGGGGGATCAGTACGAG. The full variable domain, rest sourced from reference TRBV7-3 and TRBJ2-7, is GAGVSQTPSNKVTEKGKYVELRCDPISGHTALYWYRQSLGQGPEFLIYFQGTGAADDSGLPNDRFFAVRPEGSVSTLKIQRTERGDSAVYLCASSLSTGDQYEQYFGPGTRLTVT.

At least ten counts were recorded for this clone. From the germline J gene comes the end of the CDR3, since the read stops 3 residues before it. The J gene is TRBJ2-7, the V gene TRBV7-8; D call uncertain. Trimming removed 1 base from V and 6 bases from J, with 10 bases in between. This CDR3 comprises 13 residues. Per germline, CDR1 SGHVS and CDR2 FQNEAQ. CDR3 in amino acids: CASSLGMQSEQYF. The CDR3 DNA, read in part, is TGTGCCAGCAGCTTAGGTATGCAGAGCGAG.

This clone occurred a few times. The sequence runs out 3 residues before the end of the CDR3; the remainder is reconstructed from the germline J gene. V and J are TRBV19 and TRBJ2-4, with D tentatively TRBD2 (5 bases). CDR3 length: 12 residues. In germline, CDR1 is LNHDA, CDR2 SQIVND (reference sequence). The CDR3 reads CASTTTNYGQYF. The CDR3 bases that were read are TGTGCCAGTACTACGACTAACTATGGT. Combining the CDR3 with reference TRBV19 and TRBJ2-4 gives the whole variable domain DGGITQSPKYLFRKEGQNVTLSCEQNLNHDAMYWYRQDPGQGLRLIYYSQIVNDFQKGDIAEGYSVSREKKESFPLTVTSAQKNPTAFYLCASTTTNYGQYFGAGTRLSVL.

This clone was recorded at least ten times. The read terminates 3 residues ahead of where the CDR3 ends, so the germline J gene completes it. The chain links TRBV15 to TRBJ1-5, with no clear D. Deletions cut 5 bases from V and 7 bases from J, with 9 bases between. In germline, CDR1 is LNHNV, CDR2 YYDKDF (reference sequence). The CDR3 totals 12 residues. CDR3 bases read: TGTGCCACCAGCTGGGCTCGACAGCCC. Translating gives CATSWARQP. The whole CDR3 reads CATSWARQPQHF.

This clone has ten or more counts. The CDR3 end is not reached by the read, which stops 3 residues before it; the germline J gene fills it in. The chain joins TRBV5-1 to TRBJ2-1, with 9 bases aligning to TRBD1. The CDR3 has 15 amino acids. Germline CDR1 and CDR2: SGHRS and YFSETQ. V gave up 3 bases and J gave up 5 bases; unmatched junction bases: 6. The sequenced CDR3 bases are TGCGCCAGCAGCTCGGGACAGGGTAGCGACAATGAG. Its protein product is CASSSGQGSDNE. The complete CDR3 sequence is CASSSGQGSDNEQFF. Based on the CDR3 plus reference TRBV5-1 and TRBJ2-1, the full variable domain is KAGVTQTPRYLIKTRGQQVTLSCSPISGHRSVSWYQQTPGQGLQFLFEYFSETQRNKGNFPGRFSGRQFSNSRSEMNVSTLELGDSALYLCASSSGQGSDNEQFFGPGTRLTVL.

This clone occurred many times. Read coverage stops 3 residues before the CDR3 terminus; the germline J gene supplies the remainder. The rearrangement uses TRBV5-6 and TRBJ2-3, with 7 bases lining up with TRBD1. CDR3 length: 15 residues. Per germline, CDR1 SGHDT and CDR2 YYEEEE. With V trimmed by 4 bases and J by 0 bases, 5 bases remained unmatched. The CDR3 spells CASSRRDSSTDTQYF. The sequenced CDR3 bases are TGTGCCAGCAGCAGAAGGGACAGCAGCACAGATACG.

This clone has a count of ten or more. The CDR3 protein is CASSQDSLIGDTIYF. Incomplete CDR3 DNA: TGCGCCAGCAGCCAAGATAGTCTTATCGGGGACACC. The J gene is TRBJ1-3, the V gene TRBV4-1; D not certain. The read ends 3 residues before the CDR3 terminus; that terminus is restored from the germline J gene. V was pared by 0 bases and J by 8 bases, with 14 bases between. Germline lookup yields CDR1 MGHRA and CDR2 YSYEKL. CDR3 size: 15 residues.

This clone was detected ten times or more. The read stops 3 residues short of the end of the CDR3; the missing end is completed from the germline J gene. The chain combines TRBV13 with TRBJ2-1; 9 positions agree with TRBD1. Germline CDR1 and CDR2: PRHDT and FYEKMQ (reference sequence). This CDR3 is built from 13 residues. J gave up 9 bases and V 5 bases, and 5 bases lay outside the gene matches. The CDR3 DNA, read in part, is TGTGCCAGCAGCAAGGGACAGGGCGTTGAG. Its protein is CASSKGQGVE. The full CDR3 is CASSKGQGVEQFF.

The sample holds many counts of this clone. The CDR3 extends 3 residues past the end of the read, so its final part is completed from the germline J gene. The V gene is TRBV3-1 (or the pseudogene TRBV3-2), the J gene TRBJ1-2, with 9 positions matching TRBD1. The V gene end was trimmed by 9 bases and the J gene end by 0 bases; junction bases not matched to a gene: 2. This CDR3 has 13 amino acids. The germline gives CDR1 LGHDT, CDR2 YNNKEL (reference sequence). Partial CDR3 DNA: TGTGCCAGACGGGACAGGGCTAACTATGGC. Protein sequence: CARRDRANYG. The whole CDR3 sequence reads CARRDRANYGYTF.

This clone has ten or more counts. Sequencing ends 3 residues short of the CDR3 end; the germline J gene provides the rest. This chain joins TRBV5-1 and TRBJ1-2, with 7 bases aligning to TRBD1. Germline V gene data show CDR1 as SGHRS and CDR2 as YFSETQ. The ends lost 4 bases at V and 4 bases at J; junction bases unmatched: 7. This CDR3 spans 14 amino acids. CDR3 amino acids: CASSATTGLYGYTF. CDR3 bases read: TGCGCCAGCAGCGCAACGACAGGGCTCTATGGC. Full variable domain (missing parts from reference TRBV5-1 and TRBJ1-2): KAGVTQTPRYLIKTRGQQVTLSCSPISGHRSVSWYQQTPGQGLQFLFEYFSETQRNKGNFPGRFSGRQFSNSRSEMNVSTLELGDSALYLCASSATTGLYGYTFGSGTRLTVV.

This clone was seen repeatedly, ten times or more. The read terminates 3 residues ahead of where the CDR3 ends, so the germline J gene completes it. The J gene is TRBJ2-2, the V gene TRBV10-3; 7 bases align to TRBD1. CDR1 is ENHRY and CDR2 is SYGVKD in the germline V gene. The trim removed 3 bases at V and 6 bases at J, leaving 13 bases unmatched. The CDR3 extends over 17 amino acids. CDR3 loop: CAISDPPDRPQSGELFF. The sequenced part of the CDR3 DNA is TGTGCCATCAGTGACCCCCCGGACAGGCCCCAATCCGGGGAG.

In this sample, this clone turned up many times. The CDR3 end falls 3 residues outside the read, so it is completed with the germline J gene. The chain employs TRBV4-1 and TRBJ1-1; no reliable D call. V was cut by 1 base and J by 2 bases, with 11 bases left in between. The CDR3 consists of 15 residues. Germline CDR1 is MGHRA and CDR2 is YSYEKL. This chain's CDR3 is CASSQGAEVNTEAFF. Partial CDR3 DNA: TGCGCCAGCAGCCAAGGGGCAGAAGTTAACACTGAA.

The table lists this clone with many counts. The CDR3: CASSVGPMTGYEQYF. The DNA read from the CDR3 is TGTGCCAGCAGCGTAGGCCCAATGACAGGCTACGAG. The V call is TRBV9, the J call TRBJ2-7; D perhaps matches TRBD1 (6 bases). The read ends 3 residues before the CDR3 terminus; that terminus is restored from the germline J gene. The CDR3 sequence is 15 residues long. V dropped 0 bases and J dropped 3 bases, with 13 bases sitting between them. From germline, CDR1 is SGDLS and CDR2 YYNGEE. The full variable domain, completed using reference TRBV9 and TRBJ2-7, is DSGVTQTPKHLITATGQRVTLRCSPRSGDLSVYWYQQSLDQGLQFLIQYYNGEERAKGNILERFSAQQFPDLHSELNLSSLELGDSALYFCASSVGPMTGYEQYFGPGTRLTVT.

This clone occurred many times. The covered CDR3 bases are TGCGCCAGCAGCCTACGACGGCCCCCGACAGCGTACCAAGAGACC. This encodes CASSLRRPPTAYQET. The whole CDR3 protein is CASSLRRPPTAYQETQYF. V gene TRBV5-1 combines with J gene TRBJ2-5; a weak D match, TRBD1 (5 bases). With the read ending 3 residues before the CDR3 end, the germline J gene is used to fill in that end. The length of the CDR3 is 18 residues. Germline CDR1 reads SGHRS; CDR2 reads YFSETQ. V dropped 4 bases and J dropped 0 bases, with 22 bases sitting between them.